This T cell receptor beta chain is drawn from a study of shared T cell receptors in the human thymus. This CDR3 is built from 19 residues. Trimming shortened V by 1 base and J by 0 bases, and 16 bases separated the two germline ends. Per germline, CDR1 SEHNR and CDR2 FQNEAQ (reference sequence). This table comes from immunoSEQ multiplex PCR, and its TCRdb copy is limited to in-frame clones, with some not included. This sample has about 400,000 clones; 95% occur once, and the top ten carry roughly 0.02%. The material sequenced was thymocytes. The chain joins TRBV7-9 to TRBJ2-6, with D possibly TRBD1 on 7 matching bases. The receptor was isolated from a human donor. The CDR3 spells CASSLVTGDSLSGANVLTF. CDR3 nucleotides: TGTGCCAGCAGCTTAGTAACGGGGGACAGCCTCTCTGGGGCCAACGTCCTGACTTTC.